Given below is one T cell receptor (beta chain) in context. The ends were cut back, 3 bases at V and 2 bases at J, with 12 bases in the middle. Germline CDR1 reads SGHKS; CDR2 reads YYEKEE (reference sequence). The CDR3 sequence is 16 residues long. The sample originates from a study of T cells in Graves' hyperthyroidism and ophthalmopathy. RNA transcripts gave rise to amplified TCR beta CDR3 regions. First-round RT-PCR with HTBI primers amplified the TCR CDR3 region. Using its own MiXCR run on the multiplex PCR reads, TCRdb lists one record per CDR3 protein. Of about 250,000 distinct CDR3 sequences listed, 15% are singletons.

The source of this sequence is a woman in her 50s with Graves' hyperthyroidism that later progressed to Graves' ophthalmopathy. This sequence joins TRBV5-5 and TRBJ2-6; tentative D call: TRBD1 (5 bases). The material sequenced was blood. CDR3: CASSSLDRAGANVLTF. The CDR3 coding sequence is TGTGCCAGCAGCTCCCTTGACAGAGCTGGGGCCAACGTCCTGACTTTC.